This paragraph reports one TCR beta chain. Antigen unknown. At a deep level, the assay was run. Only in-frame clones appear in the TCRdb table, and some are missing; sequencing was by immunoSEQ multiplex PCR. The sample consists of some 2,100,000 clones, 95% of them appearing once. The CDR3 length is 15 residues. Trimming left V 1 base short and J 4 bases short, with 14 bases between. The germline gives CDR1 SGHRS, CDR2 YFSETQ. This record comes from a study of shared clonotypes between healthy human individuals. Study observations and caveats: Having only a few donors restricted how much genetic and exposure-history diversity was captured. Compared with memory subsets, naive subsets generally had larger estimated richness. Clonotypes not shared had lower generation probabilities than those common to all four donors.

The gene calls are TRBV5-1 and TRBJ2-5; possible D gene TRBD1, 5 bases. This sequence originates from a man in his late teens or twenties in good health. The material sequenced was naive CD4+ T cells sorted from blood. Sample subset: CD45RA+ positively selected. The CDR3 DNA reads TGCGCCAGCAGCTTGTCCAGGGTAGTAACAGAGACCCAGTACTTC. Translating it yields CASSLSRVVTETQYF.